The sequence of this TCR beta chain was determined in a study of cytomegalovirus exposure and HLA in healthy donors. Background on the study: Researchers previously reported finding more than 100 million unique TCR beta sequences from about 170 million T cells.

This clone has more than one count but fewer than ten. Its antigen is unknown. Study-level points and caveats: Researchers reported in a later analysis that common viral pathogens appeared linked to several top clusters. Prior analysis indicated that the majority of TCR beta V segments exhibited productivity approximately 87% or approximately 30% of the time.

Primers included in the PCR were 60 Vbeta and 13 Jbeta primers. Produced via immunoSEQ multiplex PCR; TCRdb's table is partial and in-frame only. This sample has 200,000 to 300,000 clones, with 84% found just once. This CDR3 spans 15 amino acids. Germline trimming cut 6 bases from V and 3 bases from J; bases unmatched to any gene: 8. In germline, CDR1 is LGHNT, CDR2 FRNRAP. The origin of this receptor is a woman aged 35 to 49 in good health and CMV-seropositive. Sequenced material: PBMCs. The rearrangement uses TRBV12-5 and TRBJ2-5, with TRBD2 identical over 9 bases. Written as DNA, the CDR3 is TGTGCTAGTGGACTGCTATTAGCGGGAGAAGAGACCCAGTACTTC. Translation gives CASGLLLAGEETQYF.